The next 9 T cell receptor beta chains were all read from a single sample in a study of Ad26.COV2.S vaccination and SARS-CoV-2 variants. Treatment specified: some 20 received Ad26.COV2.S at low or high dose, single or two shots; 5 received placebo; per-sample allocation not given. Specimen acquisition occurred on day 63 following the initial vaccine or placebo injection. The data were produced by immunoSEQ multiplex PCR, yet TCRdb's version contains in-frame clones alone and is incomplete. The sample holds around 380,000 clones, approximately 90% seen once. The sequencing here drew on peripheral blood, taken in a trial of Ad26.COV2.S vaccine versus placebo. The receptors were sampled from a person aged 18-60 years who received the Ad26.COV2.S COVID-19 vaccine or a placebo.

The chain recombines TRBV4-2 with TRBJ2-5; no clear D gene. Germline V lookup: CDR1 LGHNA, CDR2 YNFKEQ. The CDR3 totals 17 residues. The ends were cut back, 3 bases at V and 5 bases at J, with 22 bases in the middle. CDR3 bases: TGTGCCAGCAGCCAGTATTCGGACCGGACCAGTCTCGAGACCCAGTACTTC. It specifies CASSQYSDRTSLETQYF.

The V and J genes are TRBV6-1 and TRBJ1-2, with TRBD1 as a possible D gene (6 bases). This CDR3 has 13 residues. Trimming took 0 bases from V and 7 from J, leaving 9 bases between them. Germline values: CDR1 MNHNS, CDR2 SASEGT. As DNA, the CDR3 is TGTGCCAGCAGTGAAGCGAAGGGGGGTGGCTACACCTTC. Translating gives CASSEAKGGGYTF.

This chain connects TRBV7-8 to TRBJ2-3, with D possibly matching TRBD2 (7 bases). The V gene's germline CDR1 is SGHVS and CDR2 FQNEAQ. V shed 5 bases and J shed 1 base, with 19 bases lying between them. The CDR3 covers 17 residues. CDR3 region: CASSRSRGASGTDTQYF. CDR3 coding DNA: TGTGCCAGCAGCCGATCACGGGGGGCGTCCGGCACAGATACGCAGTATTTT.

CDR3: CASRQDNEQFF. For the CDR3, the DNA is TGCGCCAGCAGACAGGACAATGAGCAGTTCTTC. V is TRBV10-2 and J is TRBJ2-1; perhaps TRBD1 as D (5 bases). The CDR3 extends over 11 amino acids. Germline CDR1 and CDR2: WSHSY and SAAADI. The V gene lost 6 bases and the J gene lost 5 bases, with 5 bases spanning the gap.

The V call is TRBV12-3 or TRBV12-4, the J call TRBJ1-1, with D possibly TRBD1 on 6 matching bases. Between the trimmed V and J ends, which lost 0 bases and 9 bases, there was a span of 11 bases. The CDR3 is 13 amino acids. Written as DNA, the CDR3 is TGTGCCAGCAGTTTAGCGGGGGGCACCAAAGCTTTCTTT. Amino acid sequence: CASSLAGGTKAFF.

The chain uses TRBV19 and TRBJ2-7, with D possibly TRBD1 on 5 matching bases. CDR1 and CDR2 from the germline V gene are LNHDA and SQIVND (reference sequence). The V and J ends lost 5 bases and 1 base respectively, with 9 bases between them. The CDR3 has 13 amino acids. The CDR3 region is CASSEQGSYEQYF. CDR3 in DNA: TGTGCCAGTAGTGAGCAGGGATCCTACGAGCAGTACTTC.

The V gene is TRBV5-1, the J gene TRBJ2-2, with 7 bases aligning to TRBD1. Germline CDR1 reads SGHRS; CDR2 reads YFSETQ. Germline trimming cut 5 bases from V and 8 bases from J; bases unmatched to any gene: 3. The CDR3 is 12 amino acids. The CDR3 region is CASSEDRGELFF. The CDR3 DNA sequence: TGCGCCAGCAGTGAGGACAGGGGGGAGCTGTTTTTT.

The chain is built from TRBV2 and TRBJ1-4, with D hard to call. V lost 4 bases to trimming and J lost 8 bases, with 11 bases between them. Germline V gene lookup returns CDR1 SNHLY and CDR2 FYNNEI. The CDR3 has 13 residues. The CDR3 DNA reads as TGTGCCAGCAGTGCTTGGCCTGACGAAAAACTGTTTTTT. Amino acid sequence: CASSAWPDEKLFF.

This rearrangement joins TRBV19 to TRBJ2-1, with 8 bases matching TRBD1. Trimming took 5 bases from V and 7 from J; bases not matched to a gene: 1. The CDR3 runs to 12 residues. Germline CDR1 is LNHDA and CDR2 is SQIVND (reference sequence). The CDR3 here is CASSHRGNEQFF. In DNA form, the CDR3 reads TGTGCCAGTAGTCACAGGGGGAATGAGCAGTTCTTC.